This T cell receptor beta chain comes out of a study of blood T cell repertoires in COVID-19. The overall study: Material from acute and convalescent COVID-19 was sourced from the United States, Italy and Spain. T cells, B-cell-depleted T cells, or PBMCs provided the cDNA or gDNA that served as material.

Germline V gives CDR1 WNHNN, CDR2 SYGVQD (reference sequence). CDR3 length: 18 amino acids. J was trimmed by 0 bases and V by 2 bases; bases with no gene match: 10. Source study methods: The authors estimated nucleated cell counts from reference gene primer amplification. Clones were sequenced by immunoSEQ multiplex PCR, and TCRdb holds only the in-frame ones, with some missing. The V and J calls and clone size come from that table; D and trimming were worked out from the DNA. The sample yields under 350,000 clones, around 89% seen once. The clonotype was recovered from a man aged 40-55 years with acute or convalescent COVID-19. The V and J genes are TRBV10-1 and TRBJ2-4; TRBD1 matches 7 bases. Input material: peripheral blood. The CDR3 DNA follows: TGCGCCAGCAGTGAGGTCTCACAGGGGACCGAAGCCAAAAACATTCAGTACTTC. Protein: CASSEVSQGTEAKNIQYF.